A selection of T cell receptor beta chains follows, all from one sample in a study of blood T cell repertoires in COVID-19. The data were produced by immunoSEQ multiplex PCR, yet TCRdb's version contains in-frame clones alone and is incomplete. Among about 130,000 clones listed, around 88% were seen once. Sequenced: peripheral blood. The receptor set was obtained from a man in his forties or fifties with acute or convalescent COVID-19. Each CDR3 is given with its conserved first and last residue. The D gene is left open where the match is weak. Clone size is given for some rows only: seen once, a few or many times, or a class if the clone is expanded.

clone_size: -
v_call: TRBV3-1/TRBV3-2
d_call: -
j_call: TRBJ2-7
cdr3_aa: CASSPRDSGSNLGYEQYF
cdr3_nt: TGTGCCAGCAGCCCTCGTGACAGTGGTAGTAATTTGGGCTACGAGCAGTACTTC

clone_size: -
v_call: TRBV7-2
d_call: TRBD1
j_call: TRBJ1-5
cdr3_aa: CASSFQGGTGNQPQHF
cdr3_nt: TGTGCCAGCAGCTTTCAGGGGGGTACTGGCAATCAGCCCCAGCATTTT

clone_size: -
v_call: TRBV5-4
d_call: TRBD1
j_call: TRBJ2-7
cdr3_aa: CASSSTGAYEQYF
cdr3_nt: TGTGCCAGCAGCTCCACAGGGGCCTACGAGCAGTACTTC

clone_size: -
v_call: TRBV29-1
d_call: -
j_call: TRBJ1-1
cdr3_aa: CSVTGAVTPEAFF
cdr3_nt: TGCAGCGTCACGGGAGCGGTGACGCCTGAAGCTTTCTTT

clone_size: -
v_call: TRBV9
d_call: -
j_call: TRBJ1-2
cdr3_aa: CASSPSAGSDYGYTF
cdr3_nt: TGTGCCAGCAGCCCCTCGGCAGGGTCGGACTATGGCTACACCTTC

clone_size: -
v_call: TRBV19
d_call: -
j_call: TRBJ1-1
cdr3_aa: CASSIRLEAFF
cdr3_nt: TGTGCCAGTAGTATCAGACTAGAAGCTTTCTTT

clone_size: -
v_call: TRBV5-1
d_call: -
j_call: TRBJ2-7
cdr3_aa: CASSLSGLPSYEQYF
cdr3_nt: TGCGCCAGCAGCTTGTCAGGACTCCCCTCCTACGAGCAGTACTTC

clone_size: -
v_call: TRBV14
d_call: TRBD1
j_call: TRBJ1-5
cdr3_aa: CASSQTGANQPQHF
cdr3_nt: TGTGCCAGCAGCCAAACAGGGGCGAATCAGCCCCAGCATTTT

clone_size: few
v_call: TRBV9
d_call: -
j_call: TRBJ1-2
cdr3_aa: CASSVAPQGDYGYTF
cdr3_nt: TGTGCCAGCAGCGTAGCACCACAGGGCGACTATGGCTACACCTTC

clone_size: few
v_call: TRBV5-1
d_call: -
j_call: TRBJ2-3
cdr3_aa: CASSLEIGITDTQYF
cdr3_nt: TGCGCCAGCAGCTTGGAAATCGGGATCACAGATACGCAGTATTTT

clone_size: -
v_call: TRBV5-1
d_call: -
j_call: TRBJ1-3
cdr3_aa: CASSLDGPGNTIYF
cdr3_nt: TGCGCCAGCAGCTTGGACGGTCCAGGAAACACCATATATTTT

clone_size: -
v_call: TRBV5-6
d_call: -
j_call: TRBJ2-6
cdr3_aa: CASSFPGTQSSGANVLTF
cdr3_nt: TGTGCCAGCAGCTTCCCCGGGACTCAATCATCTGGGGCCAACGTCCTGACTTTC

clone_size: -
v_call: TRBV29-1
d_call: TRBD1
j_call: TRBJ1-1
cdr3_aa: CSVAKTGGTEAFF
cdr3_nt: TGCAGCGTTGCTAAGACAGGGGGAACTGAAGCTTTCTTT

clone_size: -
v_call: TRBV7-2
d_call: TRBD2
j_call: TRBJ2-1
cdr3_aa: CASSHTSGQPYEQFF
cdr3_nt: TGTGCCAGCAGCCACACTAGCGGACAGCCCTATGAGCAGTTCTTC

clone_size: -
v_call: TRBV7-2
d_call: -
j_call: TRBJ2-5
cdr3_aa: CASSPRPRAQETQYF
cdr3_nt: TGTGCCAGCAGCCCTCGACCCAGGGCCCAAGAGACCCAGTACTTC

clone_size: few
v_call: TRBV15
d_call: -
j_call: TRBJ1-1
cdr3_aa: CATRGGTVNTEAFF
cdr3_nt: TGTGCCACCAGGGGGGGAACAGTGAACACTGAAGCTTTCTTT

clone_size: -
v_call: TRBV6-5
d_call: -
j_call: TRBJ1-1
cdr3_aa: CASSYSNRGNTEAFF
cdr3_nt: TGTGCCAGCAGTTACTCGAATCGGGGGAACACTGAAGCTTTCTTT

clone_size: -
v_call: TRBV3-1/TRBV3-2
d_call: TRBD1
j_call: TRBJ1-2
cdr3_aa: CASSQYGQGIYGYTF
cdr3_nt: TGTGCCAGCAGCCAGTATGGACAGGGAATCTATGGCTACACCTTC

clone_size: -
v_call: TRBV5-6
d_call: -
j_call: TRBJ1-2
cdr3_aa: CASSFTGFNYGYTF
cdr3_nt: TGTGCCAGCAGCTTCACAGGGTTTAACTATGGCTACACCTTC

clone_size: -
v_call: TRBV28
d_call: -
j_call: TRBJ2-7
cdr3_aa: CASSSGALSSYEQYF
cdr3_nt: TGTGCCAGCAGCTCAGGGGCATTAAGCTCCTACGAGCAGTACTTC

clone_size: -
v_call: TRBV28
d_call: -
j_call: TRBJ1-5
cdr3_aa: CASSLTSGPGDQPQHF
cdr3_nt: TGTGCCAGCAGTTTAACAAGCGGACCCGGAGATCAGCCCCAGCATTTT

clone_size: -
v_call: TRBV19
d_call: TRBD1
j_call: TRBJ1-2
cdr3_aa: CASSRAGGGYGYTF
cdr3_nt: TGTGCCAGTAGTCGGGCAGGGGGTGGCTATGGCTACACCTTC

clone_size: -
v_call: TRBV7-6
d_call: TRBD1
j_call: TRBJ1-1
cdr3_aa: CASGGQVNTEAFF
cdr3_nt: TGTGCCAGCGGGGGACAGGTGAACACTGAAGCTTTCTTT

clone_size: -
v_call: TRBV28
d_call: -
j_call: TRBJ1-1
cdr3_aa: CASSLGEALTEAFF
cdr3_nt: TGTGCCAGCAGTTTGGGGGAGGCGCTAACTGAAGCTTTCTTT

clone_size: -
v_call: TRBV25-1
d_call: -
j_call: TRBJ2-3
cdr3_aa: CASSAPWATDTQYF
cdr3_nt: TGTGCCAGCAGTGCCCCCTGGGCCACAGATACGCAGTATTTT

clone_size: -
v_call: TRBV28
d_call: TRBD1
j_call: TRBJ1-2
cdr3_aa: CASSTTPFGTGGRGYTF
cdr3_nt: TGTGCCAGCAGTACCACACCATTCGGGACAGGGGGACGTGGCTACACCTTC

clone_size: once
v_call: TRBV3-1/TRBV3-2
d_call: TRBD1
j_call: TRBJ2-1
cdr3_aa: CASSQALETGGMLF
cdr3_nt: TGTGCCAGCAGCCAGGCTCTCGAGACAGGGGGCATGCTCTTC

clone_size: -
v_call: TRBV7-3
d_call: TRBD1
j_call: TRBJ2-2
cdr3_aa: CASSPTDRDTGELFF
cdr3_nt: TGTGCCAGCAGCCCTACCGACAGGGACACCGGGGAGCTGTTTTTT

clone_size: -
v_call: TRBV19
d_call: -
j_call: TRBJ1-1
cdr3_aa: CASSMFGGATEAFF
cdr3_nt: TGTGCCAGTAGTATGTTCGGGGGGGCTACTGAAGCTTTCTTT